Below, 30 T cell receptor beta chains from the same sample are listed, as sequenced in a study of T cells after yellow fever vaccination. TCRdb itself ran the 5' RACE reads through MiXCR, one entry per CDR3 protein. In the table there are around 300,000 distinct CDR3 sequences, over 3.5% of which are singletons. The source was PBMCs, collected 15 days after the yellow fever booster vaccination. These receptors all stem from a man younger than 35 who received the YFV17D yellow fever vaccine.

This clonotype showed up many times. CDR3 nucleotide sequence: TGTGCCAGCAGCTTAGATGGCTACACCTTC. Translating gives CASSLDGYTF. V and J are TRBV7-9 and TRBJ1-2; D is uncertain. Trimming took off 1 base at V and 6 bases at J, with 0 bases between the two ends. CDR3 length equals 10 residues. From germline, CDR1 is SEHNR and CDR2 FQNEAQ (reference sequence). Based on the CDR3 plus reference TRBV7-9 and TRBJ1-2, the full variable domain is DTGVSQNPRHKITKRGQNVTFRCDPISEHNRLYWYRQTLGQGPEFLTYFQNEAQLEKSRLLSDRFSAERPKGSFSTLEIQRTEQGDSAMYLCASSLDGYTFGSGTRLTVV.

The chain joins TRBV5-1 to TRBJ2-2; no reliable D call. This CDR3 is built from 15 residues. Trimming left V 0 bases short and J 4 bases short, with 10 bases between. The germline V gene encodes CDR1 SGHRS and CDR2 YFSETQ. Here the CDR3 reads CASSLARLATGELFF. DNA for the CDR3: TGCGCCAGCAGCTTGGCCAGGCTGGCCACCGGGGAGCTGTTTTTT.

This clonotype was observed a few times. The V gene is TRBV6-5, the J gene TRBJ2-5; possibly TRBD2 for D (6 bases). This CDR3 region has 16 residues. Germline V gene sequence: CDR1 MNHEY, CDR2 SVGAGI. The V and J ends lost 5 bases and 3 bases respectively, with 19 bases between them. The CDR3 DNA sequence: TGTGCCAGCAGTAACGGGCCCGGGGGAAAGGAAGAGACCCAGTACTTC. Translation gives CASSNGPGGKEETQYF.

This clonotype has just a few counts. V is TRBV6-6 and J is TRBJ2-5, with D perhaps TRBD1 (6 bases). This CDR3 is built from 13 residues. V lost 7 bases, J lost 4 bases, and 13 bases lay in between. Germline loops: CDR1 MNHNY, CDR2 SVGAGI (reference sequence). The CDR3 coding sequence is TGTGCCAGCACCCGGACAGATCGAGAGACCCAGTACTTC. Its translation: CASTRTDRETQYF.

The table lists this clonotype with many counts. The V call is TRBV12-3 or TRBV12-4, the J call TRBJ1-4; a weak D match, TRBD1 (5 bases). Trimming took off 4 bases at V and 0 bases at J, with 18 bases between the two ends. This CDR3 spans 18 amino acids. CDR3 protein: CASSSRDGVTATNEKLFF. The CDR3 DNA reads TGTGCCAGCAGTTCCCGGGACGGGGTAACTGCAACTAATGAAAAACTGTTTTTT.

There are many counts of this clonotype. The CDR3 region is CASSPGRQETQYF. CDR3 nucleotide sequence: TGTGCCAGCTCACCGGGGAGGCAAGAGACCCAGTACTTC. The V gene is TRBV18, the J gene TRBJ2-5; perhaps TRBD2 as D (6 bases). CDR3 length equals 13 residues. The germline V and J ends were trimmed by 3 bases and 2 bases, with 7 bases remaining between them. The germline V gene has CDR1 KGHSH and CDR2 LQKENI.

This clonotype was seen only a few times. V and J are TRBV9 and TRBJ1-4, with D uncertain. Per germline, CDR1 SGDLS and CDR2 YYNGEE. Trimming stripped 0 bases from V and 2 bases from J, with 5 bases between. The CDR3 runs 14 residues. The CDR3 DNA reads TGTGCCAGCAGCGTAGTGGGGACTAATGAAAAACTGTTTTTT. Its protein is CASSVVGTNEKLFF.

V usage is TRBV15 and J usage is TRBJ1-2; D gene ambiguous. V lost 0 bases and J lost 8, with 16 bases in between. This CDR3 is 15 amino acids long. Germline assignment: CDR1 LNHNV and CDR2 YYDKDF (reference sequence). In DNA, the CDR3 is TGTGCCACCAGCAGAGATCGCGGGGTCCTCTGGGGCTACACCTTC. Translating it yields CATSRDRGVLWGYTF.

This chain uses TRBV20-1 with TRBJ1-2; D remains ambiguous. Per germline, CDR1 DFQATT and CDR2 SNEGSKA (reference sequence). Trimming took off 0 bases at V and 4 bases at J, with 12 bases between the two ends. This CDR3 contains 14 residues. The CDR3 spells CSAREHSVFYGYTF. The CDR3 DNA sequence: TGCAGTGCTAGAGAACACAGCGTCTTCTATGGCTACACCTTC.

This clonotype was seen many times. The V call is TRBV12-3 or TRBV12-4, the J call TRBJ1-5; tentatively, D is TRBD1 (5 bases). Trimming left V 4 bases short and J 2 bases short, with 12 bases between. The CDR3 sequence is 15 residues long. As DNA, the CDR3 is TGTGCCAGCAGTTCCGACTTGGGGGGCAATCAGCCCCAGCATTTT. Its protein is CASSSDLGGNQPQHF.

V and J are TRBV24-1 and TRBJ2-1; 7 bases are shared with TRBD2. This CDR3 is built from 13 residues. Germline CDR1 and CDR2: KGHDR and SFDVKD. V shed 6 bases and J 5 bases; nucleotides not matched to a gene: 3. As DNA, the CDR3 is TGTGCCACCAGTTTAGCGGGTAACAATGAGCAGTTCTTC. Its protein is CATSLAGNNEQFF.

This clonotype was picked up a small number of times. V is TRBV12-3 or TRBV12-4 and J is TRBJ1-6; TRBD1 agrees at 9 bases. The V gene end was trimmed by 7 bases and the J gene end by 8 bases; junction bases not matched to a gene: 3. This CDR3 has 13 amino acids. CDR3 region: CASTWTGDSPLHF. The CDR3 DNA reads as TGTGCCAGCACTTGGACAGGGGATTCACCCCTCCACTTT.

This clonotype was counted many times. The CDR3 DNA reads as TGTGCCAGCAGGTCTCCAGAGAACACTGAAGCTTTCTTT. The encoded protein is CASRSPENTEAFF. The chain uses TRBV2 and TRBJ1-1, with no clear D. Germline V gene data show CDR1 as SNHLY and CDR2 as FYNNEI. The CDR3 sequence is 13 residues long. V lost 6 bases, J lost 1 base, and 9 bases lay in between.

The rearrangement links TRBV6-5 to TRBJ2-1, with 8 nucleotides matching TRBD1. CDR3 size: 14 residues. With 8 bases clipped from V and 3 bases from J, the junction kept 6 bases outside the gene matches. Per germline, CDR1 MNHEY and CDR2 SVGAGI. The CDR3 DNA is TGTGCCAGCTGTCTACAGGGGGACTACAATGAGCAGTTCTTC. Its protein is CASCLQGDYNEQFF.

This clonotype was detected many times. V and J are TRBV5-1 and TRBJ2-2, with TRBD1 identical over 7 bases. From germline, CDR1 is SGHRS and CDR2 YFSETQ. The CDR3 loop spans 16 amino acids. Losses at the gene ends were 3 bases for V and 2 bases for J; bases not matched to a gene: 7. The CDR3 region has the DNA TGCGCCAGCAGCTCGTGGGACAGAACCAACACCGGGGAGCTGTTTTTT. This sequence encodes CASSSWDRTNTGELFF.

This clonotype was recorded at least ten times. The chain has TRBV5-1 and TRBJ1-1; no reliable D call. The V end lost 4 bases, the J end lost 8 bases, and 12 bases lay between the germline ends. Germline V gives CDR1 SGHRS, CDR2 YFSETQ. The CDR3 loop spans 12 amino acids. The CDR3 DNA reads TGCGCCAGCAGCGAAGACGGCGTAGAAGCTTTCTTT. Protein sequence: CASSEDGVEAFF.

This clonotype was recorded at least ten times. The rearrangement links TRBV3-1 to TRBJ1-2; 8 positions agree with TRBD1. The trim removed 3 bases at V and 6 bases at J, leaving 3 bases unmatched. CDR1 LGHDT and CDR2 YNNKEL come from the germline V gene (reference sequence). This CDR3 spans 13 amino acids. CDR3 amino acids: CASSQTGVDGYTF. CDR3 DNA sequence: TGTGCCAGCAGCCAGACAGGGGTCGATGGCTACACCTTC.

This clonotype was seen repeatedly, ten times or more. The chain uses TRBV6-6 and TRBJ1-4; no clear D gene. This CDR3 is built from 14 residues. V gave up 4 bases and J gave up 3 bases, with 9 bases separating them. Germline V lookup: CDR1 MNHNY, CDR2 SVGAGI (reference sequence). Here the CDR3 DNA reads TGTGCCAGCAGTTGGGGTTTGCCTAATGAAAAACTGTTTTTT. It specifies CASSWGLPNEKLFF.

The chain carries TRBV28 and TRBJ1-5; tentatively, D is TRBD1 (6 bases). This CDR3 spans 14 amino acids. Trimming pared 6 bases from V and 5 bases from J, leaving 14 bases between. CDR1 is MDHEN and CDR2 is SYDVKM in the germline V gene. The CDR3 sequence is CASRRSGAHQPQHF. CDR3 in DNA: TGTGCCAGCAGGCGATCAGGGGCGCATCAGCCCCAGCATTTT.

This clonotype was recorded a few times. The rearrangement joins TRBV7-2 to TRBJ2-1; 7 bases agree with TRBD2. There are 16 residues in the CDR3. Germline assignment: CDR1 SGHTA and CDR2 FQGNSA. The V segment lost 2 bases and the J segment 2 bases; nucleotides outside the gene matches: 6. The DNA of the CDR3 is TGTGCCAGCAGCTTAAGCGGGACGAACCCCTACAATGAGCAGTTCTTC. Amino acid sequence: CASSLSGTNPYNEQFF.

The chain recombines TRBV3-2 with TRBJ1-5. TRBV3-2 is a pseudogene locus. The CDR3 is 15 residues long. CDR3 sequence reads: CASSRHRYSNQPQHF. In DNA form, the CDR3 reads TGTGCCAGCAGCCGTCACAGATATAGCAATCAGCCCCAGCATTTT.

The CDR3 nucleotides read TGCGCCAGCAGCTTGGCCCGAGGACTAGCGGGGGCCACAGATACGCAGTATTTT. Protein product: CASSLARGLAGATDTQYF. The chain couples TRBV5-1 to TRBJ2-3; 13 bases match TRBD2. The CDR3 covers 18 residues. Germline CDR1 and CDR2: SGHRS and YFSETQ. V shed 0 bases, J shed 2 bases, and the junction held 6 bases outside the gene matches.

This clonotype has a count of ten or more. The CDR3 coding sequence is TGTGCCAGCAGCCACCGGGACCTCGCCACCGGGGAGCTGTTTTTT. It encodes CASSHRDLATGELFF. The V gene is TRBV11-1, the J gene TRBJ2-2; D could derive from TRBD1 or TRBD2 (5 bases each). The V and J ends lost 5 bases and 4 bases respectively, with 14 bases between them. This CDR3 is built from 15 residues. In germline, CDR1 is SGHAT, CDR2 FQDESV (reference sequence).

This clonotype turned up a few times. The chain couples TRBV5-1 to TRBJ1-4, with D possibly being TRBD1 (6 bases). CDR1 is SGHRS and CDR2 is YFSETQ in the germline V gene. The ends were cut back, 4 bases at V and 6 bases at J, with 19 bases in the middle. The CDR3 has 16 residues. This CDR3 is CASSPKPVQGDEKLFF. Here the CDR3 DNA reads TGCGCCAGCAGCCCCAAACCGGTACAGGGCGATGAAAAACTGTTTTTT.

This clonotype was counted ten times or more. The rearrangement links TRBV9 to TRBJ1-1, with D uncertain. The CDR3 consists of 15 residues. The germline CDR1 and CDR2 sequences are SGDLS and YYNGEE. The V gene lost 0 bases and the J gene lost 0 bases, with 9 bases spanning the gap. The CDR3 DNA reads TGTGCCAGCAGCGTAGACGGCGGAATGAACACTGAAGCTTTCTTT. It specifies CASSVDGGMNTEAFF.

This clonotype was recorded many times. The V call is TRBV3-1, the J call TRBJ1-5, with D hard to call. V gave up 4 bases and J gave up 1 base, with 2 bases separating them. Germline values: CDR1 LGHDT, CDR2 YNNKEL (reference sequence). The CDR3 is 12 amino acids. CDR3 protein: CASSRSNQPQHF. The CDR3 nucleotides are TGTGCCAGCAGCCGAAGCAATCAGCCCCAGCATTTT. The entire variable domain, with the rest obtained from reference TRBV3-1 and TRBJ1-5, is as follows: DTAVSQTPKYLVTQMGNDKSIKCEQNLGHDTMYWYKQDSKKFLKIMFSYNNKELIINETVPNRFSPKSPDKAHLNLHINSLELGDSAVYFCASSRSNQPQHFGDGTRLSIL.

In this sample, this clonotype turned up a few times. CDR3 nucleotide sequence: TGTGCCAGCAGCTTTCCAGGGGACTACTACGAGCAGTACGTC. Protein product: CASSFPGDYYEQYV. The rearrangement joins TRBV5-5 to TRBJ2-7, with D maybe TRBD2 (7 bases). Trimming shortened V by 2 bases and J by 3 bases, and 12 bases separated the two germline ends. This CDR3 has 14 amino acids. Germline CDR1 reads SGHKS; CDR2 reads YYEKEE (reference sequence).

This clonotype was picked up a small number of times. The chain couples TRBV6-5 to TRBJ2-3; D is unclear. CDR1 and CDR2 from the germline V gene are MNHEY and SVGAGI. There are 14 residues in the CDR3. The ends were cut back, 6 bases at V and 6 bases at J, with 16 bases in the middle. CDR3 in amino acids: CASSQLPPSDTQYF. The CDR3 nucleotides are TGTGCCAGCAGCCAACTACCCCCGTCCGATACGCAGTATTTT.

This clonotype was seen more than once but under ten times. V gene TRBV3-1 combines with J gene TRBJ2-5; D gene uncertain. The CDR3 totals 14 residues. Trimming pared 2 bases from V and 0 bases from J, leaving 7 bases between. Germline CDR1 reads LGHDT; CDR2 reads YNNKEL (reference sequence). CDR3 protein: CASSQLGYQETQYF. The CDR3 nucleotides are TGTGCCAGCAGCCAACTGGGGTACCAAGAGACCCAGTACTTC.

The chain uses TRBV2 and TRBJ2-5, with 7 bases identical to TRBD1. V shed 6 bases, J shed 3 bases, and the junction held 10 bases outside the gene matches. Germline CDR1 is SNHLY and CDR2 is FYNNEI. This CDR3 is 15 amino acids long. CDR3 bases: TGTGCCAGCAGACGCCACCGGGACAGAGAAGAGACCCAGTACTTC. Translation gives CASRRHRDREETQYF.